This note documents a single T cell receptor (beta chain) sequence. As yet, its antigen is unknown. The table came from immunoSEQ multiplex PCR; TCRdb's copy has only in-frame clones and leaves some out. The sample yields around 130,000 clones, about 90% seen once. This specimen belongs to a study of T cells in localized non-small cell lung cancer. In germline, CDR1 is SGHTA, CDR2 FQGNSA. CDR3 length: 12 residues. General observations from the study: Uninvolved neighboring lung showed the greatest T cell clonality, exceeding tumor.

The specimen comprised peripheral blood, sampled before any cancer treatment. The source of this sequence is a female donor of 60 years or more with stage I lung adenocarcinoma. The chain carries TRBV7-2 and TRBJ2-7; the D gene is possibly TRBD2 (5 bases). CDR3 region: CATAGTPYEQYF. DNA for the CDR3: TGTGCAACCGCGGGCACCCCCTACGAGCAGTACTTC.